The 12 T cell receptor beta chains given below trace back to one sample, sequenced in a study of blood T cell repertoires in COVID-19. This table comes from immunoSEQ multiplex PCR, and its TCRdb copy is limited to in-frame clones, with some not included. The sample has about 100,000 clones, about 80% seen once. The material sequenced was peripheral blood. These receptors were collected from a man in his 70s with active or convalescent COVID-19.

The chain carries TRBV9 and TRBJ2-5; a possible D gene is TRBD2 (6 bases). Looked up from germline, CDR1 is SGDLS and CDR2 is YYNGEE. V was pared by 1 base and J by 1 base, with 8 bases between. CDR3 length: 14 residues. CDR3 DNA sequence: TGTGCCAGCAGCGTAAAGGGAGGCCAAGAGACCCAGTACTTC. It yields the protein CASSVKGGQETQYF.

The chain combines TRBV3-1 (or the pseudogene TRBV3-2) with TRBJ2-7; 10 nucleotides agree with TRBD2. J gave up 4 bases and V 5 bases, and 8 bases lay outside the gene matches. This CDR3 contains 15 residues. The germline V gene has CDR1 LGHDT and CDR2 YNNKEL (reference sequence). The DNA of the CDR3 is TGTGCCAGCAGCAAAAGCGGGGGGGCCGGGTACGAGCAGTACTTC. Its translation is CASSKSGGAGYEQYF.

The chain carries TRBV27 and TRBJ1-2, with TRBD1 as a possible D gene (6 bases). Germline-derived CDR1 and CDR2 are MNHEY and SMNVEV (reference sequence). The CDR3 extends over 13 amino acids. Trimming shortened V by 6 bases and J by 4 bases, and 12 bases separated the two germline ends. This CDR3 is CASSPQGIYGYTF. CDR3 nucleotide sequence: TGTGCCAGCAGCCCTCAGGGGATCTATGGCTACACCTTC.

The chain couples TRBV19 to TRBJ1-5; D is perhaps TRBD1 (6 bases). The germline V and J ends were trimmed by 8 bases and 5 bases, with 16 bases remaining between them. Germline loops: CDR1 LNHDA, CDR2 SQIVND (reference sequence). CDR3 length equals 14 residues. CDR3: CASDEQGSYQPQHF. CDR3 DNA: TGTGCCAGTGACGAACAGGGCTCCTATCAGCCCCAGCATTTT. Looking up the rest from reference TRBV19 and TRBJ1-5 gives the full variable domain: DGGITQSPKYLFRKEGQNVTLSCEQNLNHDAMYWYRQDPGQGLRLIYYSQIVNDFQKGDIAEGYSVSREKKESFPLTVTSAQKNPTAFYLCASDEQGSYQPQHFGDGTRLSIL.

The DNA of the CDR3 is TGTGCCTGGAGTCCAGGGACAGCGGCCTCGAGGGGGGATACGCAGTATTTT. This encodes CAWSPGTAASRGDTQYF. The gene calls are TRBV30 and TRBJ2-3; 7 bases fit TRBD1. The germline CDR1 and CDR2 sequences are GTSNPN and SVGIG (reference sequence). The CDR3 is made up of 17 amino acids. V lost 2 bases to trimming and J lost 6 bases; unmatched junction nucleotides: 17.

The gene calls are TRBV18 and TRBJ2-3; no reliable D call. V was cut by 3 bases and J by 4 bases, with 8 bases left in between. The CDR3 loop spans 13 amino acids. Germline CDR1 is KGHSH and CDR2 is LQKENI. The CDR3 sequence: CASSPEPADTQYF. The CDR3 DNA is TGTGCCAGCTCACCGGAGCCCGCAGATACGCAGTATTTT.

This chain connects TRBV21-1 to TRBJ1-5; whether TRBD1, the table's D call, matches the DNA was not checked. TRBV21-1 is a pseudogene locus. This CDR3 is built from 12 residues. CDR3 in amino acids: CASTAGGKPQHF. The CDR3 nucleotides are TGTGCCAGCACTGCAGGGGGGAAGCCCCAGCATTTT.

The rearrangement joins TRBV30 to TRBJ1-5; 7 nucleotides line up with TRBD1. Losses at the gene ends were 5 bases for V and 2 bases for J; bases not matched to a gene: 0. CDR1 and CDR2 (germline): GTSNPN, SVGIG (reference sequence). The CDR3 covers 12 residues. The CDR3 nucleotides are TGTGCCTGGGACAGGGGCAATCAGCCCCAGCATTTT. Translated: CAWDRGNQPQHF. Variable domain in full (rest from reference TRBV30 and TRBJ1-5): SQTIHQWPATLVQPVGSPLSLECTVEGTSNPNLYWYRQAAGRGLQLLFYSVGIGQISSEVPQNLSASRPQDRQFILSSKKLLLSDSGFYLCAWDRGNQPQHFGDGTRLSIL.

The genes are TRBV3-1 (or the pseudogene TRBV3-2) and TRBJ2-1; 9 bases agree with TRBD2. CDR3 length: 15 amino acids. V trimming: 1 base; J trimming: 6 bases; junction bases outside the gene matches: 4. Germline V gene sequence: CDR1 LGHDT, CDR2 YNNKEL (reference sequence). CDR3 DNA: TGTGCCAGCAGCCAAGTCGGACTAGCGCTCAATGAGCAGTTCTTC. Amino acid sequence: CASSQVGLALNEQFF.

J is TRBJ2-1 and V is TRBV7-6; D unresolved. The V gene's germline CDR1 is SGHVS and CDR2 FNYEAQ. Trimming took off 3 bases at V and 3 bases at J, with 6 bases between the two ends. This CDR3 has 13 amino acids. CDR3 coding DNA: TGTGCCAGCAGCTTGGAGAACTACAATGAGCAGTTCTTC. It encodes CASSLENYNEQFF.

This clone was seen a single time. V usage is TRBV27 and J usage is TRBJ2-5, with TRBD2 matching 8 bases. The V gene end was trimmed by 4 bases and the J gene end by 7 bases; junction bases not matched to a gene: 8. CDR3 length: 14 residues. Germline loops: CDR1 MNHEY, CDR2 SMNVEV (reference sequence). CDR3 loop: CASSSSGGQWTQYF. DNA for the CDR3: TGTGCCAGCAGTTCGAGCGGGGGCCAGTGGACCCAGTACTTC.

The rearrangement joins TRBV6-1 to TRBJ2-7, with D perhaps matching TRBD1 (6 bases). Germline CDR1 is MNHNS and CDR2 is SASEGT. The CDR3 runs 13 residues. Trimming left V 5 bases short and J 9 bases short, with 17 bases between. The chain's CDR3 is CASSSPGQGWQYF. In DNA, the CDR3 is TGTGCCAGCAGTTCCCCGGGACAAGGTTGGCAGTACTTC.